Listed below are T cell receptor beta chains from one sample, sequenced in a study of T cell responses to AZD1222 COVID-19 vaccine. Generated by immunoSEQ multiplex PCR, the TCRdb table keeps only in-frame clones and is missing some. The sample has about 150,000 clones, roughly 88% seen once. The source material was peripheral blood, sampled on day 0 of AZD1222 vaccination. These receptors all come from an adult in good health. CDR3s include the opening cysteine and the closing phenylalanine or tryptophan. Each record gives: clone size, D gene, V gene, J gene, CDR3 DNA, CDR3 protein. D genes are given only for firm matches. Not all rows give a size; the values are once, few, many and, for expanded clones, a class.

abundance: NA
d_gene: NA
v_gene: TRBV6-5
j_gene: TRBJ1-1
CDR3nt: TGTGCCAGCAGTCCCGGGGGGAAAGCTTTCTTT
CDR3aa: CASSPGGKAFF

abundance: NA
d_gene: NA
v_gene: TRBV11-2
j_gene: TRBJ1-1
CDR3nt: TGTGCCAGCAGCGGGGGTGGAACAGGCGCGAACACTGAAGCTTTCTTT
CDR3aa: CASSGGGTGANTEAFF

abundance: NA
d_gene: NA
v_gene: TRBV7-2
j_gene: TRBJ2-5
CDR3nt: TGTGCCAGCAGCTTAGCGGGGGGCAGACAAGAGACCCAGTACTTC
CDR3aa: CASSLAGGRQETQYF

abundance: NA
d_gene: NA
v_gene: TRBV6-6
j_gene: TRBJ1-1
CDR3nt: TGTGCCAGCAGTTACCGGGGAGAAGCTTTCTTT
CDR3aa: CASSYRGEAFF

abundance: NA
d_gene: NA
v_gene: TRBV3-1/TRBV3-2
j_gene: TRBJ1-5
CDR3nt: TGTGCCAGCAGCCAAGATGGGGGGGCAGGTCAGCCCCAGCATTTT
CDR3aa: CASSQDGGAGQPQHF

abundance: NA
d_gene: NA
v_gene: TRBV6-6
j_gene: TRBJ1-5
CDR3nt: TGTGCCAGCAGTTACGATCATACCAATCAGCCCCAGCATTTT
CDR3aa: CASSYDHTNQPQHF

abundance: NA
d_gene: TRBD2
v_gene: TRBV6-1
j_gene: TRBJ2-3
CDR3nt: TGTGCCAGCAGTGAAGCCGGGGGGGCAGATACGCAGTATTTT
CDR3aa: CASSEAGGADTQYF

abundance: NA
d_gene: NA
v_gene: TRBV11-2
j_gene: TRBJ2-2
CDR3nt: TGTGCCAGCAGCTTGATCAGCGGATCCAACACCGGGGAGCTGTTTTTT
CDR3aa: CASSLISGSNTGELFF

abundance: once
d_gene: TRBD2
v_gene: TRBV18
j_gene: TRBJ2-5
CDR3nt: TGTGCCAGCTCTCTAGCGGGACCACAAGAGACCCAGTACTTC
CDR3aa: CASSLAGPQETQYF

abundance: NA
d_gene: TRBD2
v_gene: TRBV29-1
j_gene: TRBJ2-7
CDR3nt: TGCAGCGTTGGTGGACTAGCGGGGGGAAACTCCTACGAGCAGTACTTC
CDR3aa: CSVGGLAGGNSYEQYF

abundance: once
d_gene: NA
v_gene: TRBV27
j_gene: TRBJ2-7
CDR3nt: TGTGCCAGCAGTTTAAGGCAGAGCTCCTACGAGCAGTACTTC
CDR3aa: CASSLRQSSYEQYF

abundance: NA
d_gene: NA
v_gene: TRBV7-6
j_gene: TRBJ1-1
CDR3nt: TGTGCCAGCAGCTCTGACACGAACACTGAAGCTTTCTTT
CDR3aa: CASSSDTNTEAFF

abundance: NA
d_gene: NA
v_gene: TRBV2
j_gene: TRBJ1-6
CDR3nt: TGTGCCAGCAGTGGAGGGAGCTCCTATAATTCACCCCTCCACTTT
CDR3aa: CASSGGSSYNSPLHF

abundance: NA
d_gene: NA
v_gene: TRBV4-2
j_gene: TRBJ1-1
CDR3nt: TGTGCCAGCAGCCAAGACTTACGGGGGGCGGGCGAAGCTTTCTTT
CDR3aa: CASSQDLRGAGEAFF

abundance: NA
d_gene: TRBD1
v_gene: TRBV27
j_gene: TRBJ1-5
CDR3nt: TGTGCCAGCAGTTCTGCCCGGGACAGGGGCATCGGCAATCAGCCCCAGCATTTT
CDR3aa: CASSSARDRGIGNQPQHF

abundance: few
d_gene: NA
v_gene: TRBV5-1
j_gene: TRBJ2-1
CDR3nt: TGCGCCAGCAGTTTCAATCCTAGCGACTCCTACAATGAGCAGTTCTTC
CDR3aa: CASSFNPSDSYNEQFF

abundance: few
d_gene: TRBD2
v_gene: TRBV6-2/TRBV6-3
j_gene: TRBJ2-2
CDR3nt: TGTGCCAGCAGCTCGGGACTAGCGGGAGGCGGGTTTATGGACGCCGGGGAGCTGTTTTTT
CDR3aa: CASSSGLAGGGFMDAGELFF

abundance: NA
d_gene: NA
v_gene: TRBV18
j_gene: TRBJ1-2
CDR3nt: TGTGCCAGCTCACCCGAGGCAGGGAGTAGCGGCTATGGCTACACCTTC
CDR3aa: CASSPEAGSSGYGYTF

abundance: NA
d_gene: TRBD2
v_gene: TRBV7-9
j_gene: TRBJ2-2
CDR3nt: TGTGCCAGCAGCCGTCAGCTAGCGGCGAACACCGGGGAGCTGTTTTTT
CDR3aa: CASSRQLAANTGELFF

abundance: NA
d_gene: NA
v_gene: TRBV6-5
j_gene: TRBJ2-7
CDR3nt: TGTGCCAGCATGGAAACGGGCGAGCAGTACTTC
CDR3aa: CASMETGEQYF

abundance: NA
d_gene: NA
v_gene: TRBV2
j_gene: TRBJ2-3
CDR3nt: TGTGCCAGCAGTGAACTGGGAGTGGATACGCAGTATTTT
CDR3aa: CASSELGVDTQYF

abundance: NA
d_gene: TRBD1
v_gene: TRBV3-1/TRBV3-2
j_gene: TRBJ2-7
CDR3nt: TGTGCCAGCAGCGGCCGGGACAGGGGCTTTGGCGAGCAGTACTTC
CDR3aa: CASSGRDRGFGEQYF

abundance: NA
d_gene: TRBD2
v_gene: TRBV11-2
j_gene: TRBJ2-3
CDR3nt: TGTGCCAGCAGCTTAGTCACACCGACTAGCGGATCAGCCCTAGATACGCAGTATTTT
CDR3aa: CASSLVTPTSGSALDTQYF

abundance: NA
d_gene: NA
v_gene: TRBV12-3/TRBV12-4
j_gene: TRBJ1-2
CDR3nt: TGTGCCAGCAGCCCTCAGTGGAACTATGGCTACACCTTC
CDR3aa: CASSPQWNYGYTF

abundance: NA
d_gene: NA
v_gene: TRBV10-3
j_gene: TRBJ2-5
CDR3nt: TGTGCCATCAGTGAGAACGTGGGGCAAGAGACCCAGTACTTC
CDR3aa: CAISENVGQETQYF

abundance: NA
d_gene: NA
v_gene: TRBV7-2
j_gene: TRBJ1-1
CDR3nt: TGTGCCAGCAGCATACCCCGGGGGTCGGGTGATAGGGCTGAAGCTTTCTTT
CDR3aa: CASSIPRGSGDRAEAFF

abundance: NA
d_gene: NA
v_gene: TRBV6-6
j_gene: TRBJ2-7
CDR3nt: TGTGCCAGCAGTTCTGAGGAGCAGTACTTC
CDR3aa: CASSSEEQYF

abundance: NA
d_gene: NA
v_gene: TRBV7-8
j_gene: TRBJ1-1
CDR3nt: TGTGCCAGCAGCGCTTCGGACGGCCCTCGGAACACTGAAGCTTTCTTT
CDR3aa: CASSASDGPRNTEAFF

abundance: NA
d_gene: NA
v_gene: TRBV5-1
j_gene: TRBJ2-3
CDR3nt: TGCGCCAGCAGCGCCGGGGGGACAGCAGATACGCAGTATTTT
CDR3aa: CASSAGGTADTQYF

abundance: NA
d_gene: NA
v_gene: TRBV9
j_gene: TRBJ2-3
CDR3nt: TGTGCCAGCAGCGTAGAAGGGATGGGCTCCCCTCGCCGGTATTTT
CDR3aa: CASSVEGMGSPRRYF

abundance: NA
d_gene: TRBD1
v_gene: TRBV7-8
j_gene: TRBJ1-4
CDR3nt: TGTGCCAGCAGCTTCGGACAGGGCACTAATGAAAAACTGTTTTTT
CDR3aa: CASSFGQGTNEKLFF

abundance: NA
d_gene: NA
v_gene: TRBV25-1
j_gene: TRBJ2-7
CDR3nt: TGTGCCAGCAGTGACCCTCTTCTGGGGGAGCAGTACTTC
CDR3aa: CASSDPLLGEQYF

abundance: NA
d_gene: TRBD2
v_gene: TRBV6-1
j_gene: TRBJ2-1
CDR3nt: TGTGCCAGCAGTGACCCCGGGACTATGACTGGGCAGTTCTTC
CDR3aa: CASSDPGTMTGQFF

abundance: NA
d_gene: TRBD2
v_gene: TRBV3-1/TRBV3-2
j_gene: TRBJ2-1
CDR3nt: TGTGCCAGCAGCCAAGGGCTAGCGGGAGTCTATGAGCAGTTCTTC
CDR3aa: CASSQGLAGVYEQFF

abundance: NA
d_gene: TRBD1
v_gene: TRBV15
j_gene: TRBJ1-1
CDR3nt: TGTGCCACCAGCTCAGGCCTCGGACAGGGTAACACTGAAGCTTTCTTT
CDR3aa: CATSSGLGQGNTEAFF

abundance: NA
d_gene: NA
v_gene: TRBV4-1
j_gene: TRBJ1-2
CDR3nt: TGCGCCAGCAGCCAAAAGGACAGCGGAAACTATGGCTACACCTTC
CDR3aa: CASSQKDSGNYGYTF

abundance: NA
d_gene: NA
v_gene: TRBV4-1
j_gene: TRBJ2-3
CDR3nt: TGCGCCAGCAGCCAAGATCCCGCTAGGGGAGGCACAGATACGCAGTATTTT
CDR3aa: CASSQDPARGGTDTQYF

abundance: NA
d_gene: NA
v_gene: TRBV6-5
j_gene: TRBJ1-1
CDR3nt: TGTGCCAGCAGTTCAGCCAACACTGAAGCTTTCTTT
CDR3aa: CASSSANTEAFF

abundance: NA
d_gene: NA
v_gene: TRBV12-3/TRBV12-4
j_gene: TRBJ2-7
CDR3nt: TGTGCCAGCAGACTAGAGTACGAGCAGTACTTC
CDR3aa: CASRLEYEQYF

abundance: NA
d_gene: TRBD1
v_gene: TRBV6-5
j_gene: TRBJ2-5
CDR3nt: TGTGCCAGCACCCCGACAGGGGGCTCAGGAGAGACCCAGTACTTC
CDR3aa: CASTPTGGSGETQYF

abundance: NA
d_gene: NA
v_gene: TRBV6-1
j_gene: TRBJ1-2
CDR3nt: TGTGCCAGCAGTGCCCGGACAGAGCGACAAAGTTATGGCTACACCTTC
CDR3aa: CASSARTERQSYGYTF

abundance: NA
d_gene: TRBD2
v_gene: TRBV7-9
j_gene: TRBJ2-7
CDR3nt: TGTGCCAGCAGGCCTAGCGGTAGCTCCTACGAGCAGTACTTC
CDR3aa: CASRPSGSSYEQYF

abundance: NA
d_gene: NA
v_gene: TRBV4-2
j_gene: TRBJ2-3
CDR3nt: TGTGCCAGCAGCCTAAAGACTGTCCCAAGCACAGATACGCAGTATTTT
CDR3aa: CASSLKTVPSTDTQYF

abundance: once
d_gene: NA
v_gene: TRBV6-5
j_gene: TRBJ2-1
CDR3nt: TGTGCCAACGGAAGGGGTCTCGAGCAGTTCTTC
CDR3aa: CANGRGLEQFF

abundance: NA
d_gene: NA
v_gene: TRBV5-6
j_gene: TRBJ1-2
CDR3nt: TGTGCCAGCAGCTTAAGGGCTGGCTACACCTTC
CDR3aa: CASSLRAGYTF

abundance: NA
d_gene: NA
v_gene: TRBV28
j_gene: TRBJ1-1
CDR3nt: TGTGCCAGCAGTTTATCGACGGGGGTGGCTTTCTTT
CDR3aa: CASSLSTGVAFF

abundance: NA
d_gene: NA
v_gene: TRBV28
j_gene: TRBJ1-4
CDR3nt: TGTGCCAGCAGTCGGCGGGGAGGAGTTAATGAAAAACTGTTTTTT
CDR3aa: CASSRRGGVNEKLFF

abundance: few
d_gene: NA
v_gene: TRBV3-1/TRBV3-2
j_gene: TRBJ1-6
CDR3nt: TGTGCCAGCAGCCAAAGGGATTCACCCCTCCACTTT
CDR3aa: CASSQRDSPLHF

abundance: once
d_gene: TRBD2
v_gene: TRBV28
j_gene: TRBJ2-5
CDR3nt: TGTGCCAGCAGTTTAGGGGGGGATGCCCGCGAGACCCAGTACTTC
CDR3aa: CASSLGGDARETQYF

abundance: NA
d_gene: NA
v_gene: TRBV6-5
j_gene: TRBJ2-7
CDR3nt: TGTGCCAGCAGTTCCCGATTTCAGGGAGGCTACGAGCAGTACTTC
CDR3aa: CASSSRFQGGYEQYF